This paragraph covers one T cell receptor beta chain sequence. What this receptor recognizes is not known. Base qualities are missing; no much larger clone stands one base away. The entry originates in a study of blood T cell repertoires in COVID-19 (dated by TCRdb to 2019 to 2021). General notes on the study: Collaborator samples came from the United States, Italy and Spain and covered acute and convalescent phases of COVID-19. Where available, HLA class I and class II types were obtained from metadata supplied by the sample provider rather than from assay-based typing. Samples were obtained from the ongoing ImmuneRACE study (first 160 participants) and from roughly 1,300 subjects provided by 6 global collaborators. Subjects who had been exposed to COVID-19, were actively infected with it, or had recovered from it provided the deeply sampled blood TCRbeta repertoires that made up the dataset. A freely available public database, intended as a resource for researchers studying the immune response to SARS-CoV-2, is where the repertoires were released. Sample metadata almost always included a de-identified subject ID, COVID-19 status, age in years and sex. The material from the prospective study consisted of cDNA or gDNA derived from T cells, B-cell-depleted T cells, or PBMCs. Overall results and qualifications from the work: How much clinical and demographic metadata was included differed by source and by participant, and the metadata was provided uncurated.

TCRbeta CDR3 regions were amplified from genomic DNA using the immunoSEQ Assay, a bias-controlled multiplex PCR. In the authors' own workflow: Nucleated cell counts per sample were estimated from amplification of reference gene primers within the assay. To quantify the absolute abundance of each unique TCRbeta CDR3 rearrangement, sequence reads were collapsed and filtered. For each sample, productive Simpson clonality was calculated as the square root of Simpson's diversity index across productive rearrangements. The table comes from immuneACCESS by way of TCRdb, which keeps in-frame sequences with V and J called. Part of the clones is missing from these tables; in studies checked, under half for an unresolved V gene and the rest for unknown reasons. V, J and clone size were drawn from that table, and D and trimming were deduced from the DNA. The sample records around 130,000 clones, roughly 80% of which are singletons. The top ten clones comprise 1.5% to 2% of the sample.

Participants in the prospective study were aged 18 to 89 years, lived in under 30 United States geographic areas, and enrolled through a virtual design. In the prospective study, participants were assigned to cohorts based on the clinical history participants reported in a screening survey and a study questionnaire. Exposed participants had been in contact, within 2 weeks of entering the study, with a person who had a PCR-confirmed or clinician-diagnosed case of COVID-19. Mobile phlebotomists in the prospective study collected whole blood, serum and a nasopharyngeal or oropharyngeal swab from every participant. Additional blood draws and questionnaires over a 2-month period could optionally be provided by prospective study participants. Before DNA extraction, blood samples from the prospective study were shipped at room temperature or frozen. V is pared back by 5 bases and J by 2 bases, with 15 bases lying between the germline termini. CDR1 and CDR2 are drawn from the germline V gene: SGHAT, FQNNGV. Including the terminal cysteine and phenylalanine, the CDR3 comprises 15 residues. Kept here is only the CDR3 DNA, which spans 45 bases and is read in frame from base 1.

The TCR sequence derives from a woman aged 18-35 years who had been exposed to COVID-19. The sequenced sample was PBMCs or T cells enriched from blood (not recorded which). The rearrangement joined TRBV11-2 to TRBJ1-2, with TRBD1 tentatively as D gene (6 bases match). The nucleotide sequence is given as TGTGCCAGCAGCCCCCGCGGGGGCAGCAACTATGGCTACACCTTC. Its protein reads: CASSPRGGSNYGYTF.